The clone carrying this T cell receptor beta chain was seen more than once but under ten times. The study made its TCR cDNA through 5'RACE template switching. That step introduced a universal primer site along with UMIs. Via MiXCR, TCRdb re-called the 5' RACE reads, giving one row per CDR3 protein. The table has 300,000 to 400,000 distinct CDR3 sequences, about 6% seen once. Trimming removed 5 bases at V and 8 bases at J, with 24 bases between. From germline, CDR1 is DFQATT and CDR2 SNEGSKA (reference sequence). The CDR3 runs to 15 residues. This entry comes from a study of T cells after yellow fever vaccination. Study-level background: The fractions with low cell numbers were processed using SMART-Seq v4 Ultra Low Input.

The starting material was PBMCs, obtained 5 days after the yellow fever booster vaccination. This receptor was obtained from a man aged 30 to 45 who received the YFV17D yellow fever vaccine. The V gene is TRBV20-1, the J gene TRBJ1-2; D ambiguous. The CDR3 DNA sequence: TGCAGTGCTCCCGACCTCTTGGGTGCGACGGGCGGCTACACCTTC. Protein: CSAPDLLGATGGYTF.